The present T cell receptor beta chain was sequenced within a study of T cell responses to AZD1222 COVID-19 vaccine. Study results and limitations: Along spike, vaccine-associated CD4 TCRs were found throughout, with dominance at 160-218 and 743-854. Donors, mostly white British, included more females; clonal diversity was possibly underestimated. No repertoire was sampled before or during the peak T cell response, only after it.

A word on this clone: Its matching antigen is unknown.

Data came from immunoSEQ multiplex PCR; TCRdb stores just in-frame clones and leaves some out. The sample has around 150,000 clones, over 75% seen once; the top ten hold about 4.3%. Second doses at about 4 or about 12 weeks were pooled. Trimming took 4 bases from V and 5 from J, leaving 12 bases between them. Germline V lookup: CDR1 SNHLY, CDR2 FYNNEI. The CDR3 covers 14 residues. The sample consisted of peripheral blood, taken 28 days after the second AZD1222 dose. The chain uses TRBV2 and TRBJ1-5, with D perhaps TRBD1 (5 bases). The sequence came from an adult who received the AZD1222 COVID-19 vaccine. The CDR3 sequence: CASSGLGDDQPQHF. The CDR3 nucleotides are TGTGCCAGCAGTGGATTGGGGGACGATCAGCCCCAGCATTTT.